Listed below are T cell receptor beta chains from one sample, sequenced in a study of monozygotic twins with inflammatory bowel disease. No DNA is given; TCRdb re-called the 5' RACE reads and lists each CDR3 protein once. This specimen shows around 400,000 distinct CDR3 sequences; the ten leading clones hold 2% to 3%. Sequenced material: blood. All receptors derive from a human donor with ulcerative colitis or Crohn's disease, or a healthy co-twin of an affected twin (not recorded which). Both conserved end residues are part of each CDR3.

TRBJ1-5 TRBV18 CASSPGEGNQPQHF
TRBJ1-1 TRBV20-1 CSAPPGGTGASEAFF
TRBJ2-5 TRBV28 CASSPPLSVQETQYF
TRBJ1-1 TRBV11-2 CASSFHLNTEAFF
TRBJ2-3 TRBV5-1 CASSLGSGGVTDTQYF
TRBJ2-1 TRBV28 CASTQRAGGWNEQFF
TRBJ2-1 TRBV20-1 CSGSSGRRGPYNEQFF
TRBJ2-3 TRBV27 CASRLFGGTSTDTQYF
TRBJ2-7 TRBV15 CATSRDTYEQYF
TRBJ2-2 TRBV27 CASSPRPVNTGELFF
TRBJ2-2 TRBV5-4 CASSARAGAPTGELFF
TRBJ1-2 TRBV7-2 CASSSDSDTGYTF
TRBJ2-5 TRBV6-1 CASSETTGVGLKETQYF
TRBJ2-1 TRBV7-7 CASSFDSSGFNEQFF
TRBJ2-3 TRBV29-1 CSVEGTDTQYF
TRBJ2-4 TRBV5-1 CASSSSQGGGNIQYF
TRBJ2-5 TRBV2 CASKGLGETQYF
TRBJ1-5 TRBV6-8 CASMTFGADCQPQHF
TRBJ2-1 TRBV5-5 CASSLGQGLGVGNEQFF
TRBJ2-1 TRBV5-1 CASRHQGEVYNEQFF
TRBJ2-3 TRBV24-1 CATSDLKGVKSTDTQYF
TRBJ2-7 TRBV29-1 CSVYDRNYEQYF
TRBJ2-1 TRBV10-3 CAISGAGGFNEQFF
TRBJ2-7 TRBV7-2 CASSLRLAGEHEQYF